This TCR beta chain was observed in a study of T cell clonality in common variable immunodeficiency. Whole-study results and caveats: Reportedly, TCR beta sequences from common variable immunodeficiency showed fewer deletions and N-nucleotide insertions.

This clone came up a few times. Antigen specificity is unknown. The missing CDR3 end, 3 residues past where the read stops, is filled in from the germline J gene. With 8 bases clipped from V and 0 bases from J, the junction kept 9 bases outside the gene matches. Per the germline V gene, CDR1 is SNHLY and CDR2 is FYNNEI. CDR3 length: 15 amino acids. The assay was immunoSEQ multiplex PCR, and TCRdb's table has in-frame clones only and misses some. This sample comprises about 44,000 clones, none seen once only. Source material: peripheral blood mononuclear cells. The rearrangement links TRBV2 to TRBJ2-7, with 8 bases fitting TRBD2. This receptor was obtained from a person aged 18 to 70 in good health. The DNA read from the CDR3 is TGTGCCAGCCGGGGGGGCCTGGGTTACTCCTACGAG. Translating gives CASRGGLGYSYE. The full CDR3 reads CASRGGLGYSYEQYF.